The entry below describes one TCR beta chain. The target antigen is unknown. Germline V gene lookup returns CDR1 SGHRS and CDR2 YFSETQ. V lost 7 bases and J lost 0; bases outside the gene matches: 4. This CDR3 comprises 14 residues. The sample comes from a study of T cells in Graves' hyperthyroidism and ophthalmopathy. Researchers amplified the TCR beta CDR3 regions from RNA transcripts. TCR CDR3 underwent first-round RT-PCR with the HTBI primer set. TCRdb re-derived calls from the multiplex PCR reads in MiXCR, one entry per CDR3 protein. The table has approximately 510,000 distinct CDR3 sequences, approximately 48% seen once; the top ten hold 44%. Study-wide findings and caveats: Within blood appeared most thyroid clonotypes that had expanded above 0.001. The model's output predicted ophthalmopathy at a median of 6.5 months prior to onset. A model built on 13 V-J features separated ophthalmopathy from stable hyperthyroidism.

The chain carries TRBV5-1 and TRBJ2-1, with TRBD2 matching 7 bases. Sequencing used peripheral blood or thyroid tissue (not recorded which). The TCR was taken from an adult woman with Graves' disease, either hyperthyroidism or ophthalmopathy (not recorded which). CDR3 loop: CASGPGGSYNEQFF. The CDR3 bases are TGCGCCAGCGGGCCGGGGGGCTCCTACAATGAGCAGTTCTTC.